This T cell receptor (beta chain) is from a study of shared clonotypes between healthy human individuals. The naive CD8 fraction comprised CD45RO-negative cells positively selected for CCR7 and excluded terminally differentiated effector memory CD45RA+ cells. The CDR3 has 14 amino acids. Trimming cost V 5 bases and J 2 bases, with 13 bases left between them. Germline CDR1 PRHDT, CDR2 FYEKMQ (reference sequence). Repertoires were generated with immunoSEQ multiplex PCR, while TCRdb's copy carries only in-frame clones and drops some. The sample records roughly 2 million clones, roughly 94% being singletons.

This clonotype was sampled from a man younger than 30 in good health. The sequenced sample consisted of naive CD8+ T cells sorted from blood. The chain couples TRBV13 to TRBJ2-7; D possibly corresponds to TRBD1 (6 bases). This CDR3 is CASSTAGTPYEQYF. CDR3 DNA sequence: TGTGCCAGCAGCACTGCCGGGACACCCTACGAGCAGTACTTC.